This T cell receptor (beta chain) emerged from a study of T-cell memory formation after mild COVID-19. Study results and caveats: Nothing confirmed that second-wave clones peaking on day 37 were specific for SARS-CoV-2. Balance between CD4 and CD8 was seen in clones contracting day 15 to 85, and a CD4+ lean was seen in later expanders.

The length of the CDR3 is 15 residues. Germline V lookup: CDR1 SGDLS, CDR2 YYNGEE. Trimming pared 3 bases from V and 2 bases from J, leaving 11 bases between. This clonotype turned up a few times. Its cognate antigen is unknown. TCRdb passed the 5' RACE reads through MiXCR, listing each CDR3 protein once. This sample yields 500,000 to 600,000 distinct CDR3 sequences, of which around 17% are seen a single time; 12% belongs to the top ten. The chain combines TRBV9 with TRBJ2-2; D might be TRBD1 (7 bases). The sample taken for sequencing was PBMCs or a T cell subset sorted from them (not recorded which). The TCR sequence derives from an adult woman who had mild COVID-19 (a few samples of this study predate the infection). Cell type and time point are not known. CDR3 nucleotides: TGTGCCAGCAGCGACGGAGGGGGCAACACCGGGGAGCTGTTTTTT. It translates to CASSDGGGNTGELFF.